Listed below are T cell receptor beta chains from one sample, sequenced in a study of blood T cells in healthy people across ages. MiXCR was run by TCRdb on the 5' RACE reads, yielding one entry per CDR3 protein. Of some 1.4 million distinct CDR3 sequences listed, around 39% were seen once; the top ten hold approximately 7.9%. The sample was blood. The receptors shown here come from a woman in her late teens or twenties in good health. Each CDR3 is given without its conserved first and last residue. Fields, in order: D gene, CDR3 length, J gene, V gene, clone size, CDR3 protein. The D gene is left open where the match is weak. Expanded clones are given a class, and other clones once, few, many or no size at all.

TRBD2 | 16 | TRBJ2-3 | TRBV4-2 | once | ASSQDPSGGGITDTQY
. | 11 | TRBJ1-5 | TRBV18 | . | ASREASNQPQH
TRBD1 | 13 | TRBJ2-7 | TRBV20-1 | few | SARTDRASSYEQY
. | 12 | TRBJ2-7 | TRBV5-1 | . | ASSWSASTYEQY
. | 12 | TRBJ1-1 | TRBV20-1 | . | SARDPGANTEAF
. | 12 | TRBJ1-2 | TRBV10-2 | . | ASRQQGLVGGYT
. | 13 | TRBJ2-3 | TRBV3-1 | . | ASSQDSGNTDTQY
. | 12 | TRBJ2-3 | TRBV5-1 | . | ASSLTSLTDTQY
. | 12 | TRBJ2-7 | TRBV6-5 | few | ASRDRGRAFEQY
TRBD2 | 16 | TRBJ2-2 | TRBV7-2 | . | ASSSIPLAGGNTGELF
. | 13 | TRBJ1-4 | TRBV12-3/TRBV12-4 | . | ASRPSTATNEKLF
TRBD2 | 14 | TRBJ2-1 | TRBV20-1 | . | SARDAISGAYNEQF
TRBD2 | 17 | TRBJ2-1 | TRBV20-1 | . | SANSLAGGPGTNYNEQF
TRBD2 | 14 | TRBJ2-5 | TRBV12-3/TRBV12-4 | few | ASSILAGGSQETQY
. | 13 | . | TRBV28 | . | ASRLTGRIYNEQY
TRBD1 | 13 | TRBJ1-2 | TRBV24-1 | . | ATRSTGGFNYGYT
TRBD1 | 13 | TRBJ1-2 | TRBV5-1 | few | ASRSTGGIIFGYT
. | 13 | TRBJ1-1 | TRBV12-1 | . | ASSPLPPPATEAF
. | 14 | TRBJ2-1 | TRBV27 | . | ASSPTGWEPPNEQF
. | 15 | . | TRBV4-1 | . | ASSQETRGLSYNEQY
. | 11 | TRBJ2-1 | TRBV27 | . | ASSLQHLAEQF
TRBD1 | 11 | TRBJ1-1 | TRBV29-1 | many | SVDRGPITEAF
. | 13 | TRBJ2-7 | TRBV5-1 | . | ASTAERDLPYEQY
TRBD2 | 12 | TRBJ2-5 | TRBV2 | . | ASTGTSVSETQY
TRBD2 | 14 | TRBJ2-7 | TRBV5-4 | few | ASSLGGLAGAYEQY
TRBD1 | 13 | TRBJ1-2 | TRBV5-5 | few | ASSIGTGDFYGYT
TRBD2 | 15 | TRBJ2-1 | TRBV4-1 | . | ASSLETSRSPGDEQF
TRBD2 | 13 | TRBJ2-7 | TRBV4-2 | few | ASSPGTSGRSEQY